This T cell receptor (beta chain) was retrieved from a study of blood T cell repertoires in COVID-19. Clones were sequenced by immunoSEQ multiplex PCR, and TCRdb holds only the in-frame ones, with some missing. Of 250,000 or so clones in the sample, about 83% were seen once. Trimming removed 3 bases at V and 3 bases at J, with 12 bases between. The CDR3 is made up of 14 amino acids. Germline CDR1 is SGDLS and CDR2 is YYNGEE. The V call is TRBV9, the J call TRBJ1-1, with D possibly matching TRBD1 (6 bases). Material for sequencing was PBMCs or T cells enriched from blood (not recorded which). The clonotype originates from a woman in her 40s who had been exposed to COVID-19. This CDR3 reads CASSASGADTEAFF. The CDR3 nucleotides are TGTGCCAGCAGCGCCTCAGGGGCCGACACTGAAGCTTTCTTT.